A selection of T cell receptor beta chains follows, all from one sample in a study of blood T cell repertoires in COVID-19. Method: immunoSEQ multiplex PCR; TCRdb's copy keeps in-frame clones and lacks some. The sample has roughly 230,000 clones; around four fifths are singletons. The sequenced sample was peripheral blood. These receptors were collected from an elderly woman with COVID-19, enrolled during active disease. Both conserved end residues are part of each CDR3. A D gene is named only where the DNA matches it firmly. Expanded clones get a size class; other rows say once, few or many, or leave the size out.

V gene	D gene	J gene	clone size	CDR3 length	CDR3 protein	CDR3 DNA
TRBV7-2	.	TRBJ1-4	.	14	CASSLWGRNGKLFF	TGTGCCAGCAGCTTATGGGGGAGGAACGGAAAACTGTTTTTT
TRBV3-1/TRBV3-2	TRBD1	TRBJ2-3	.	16	CASSQGTGKGTDTQYF	TGTGCCAGCAGCCAAGGGACAGGGAAAGGTACAGATACGCAGTATTTT
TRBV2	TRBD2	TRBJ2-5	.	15	CASSWSSGGAETQYF	TGTGCCAGCAGTTGGAGTAGCGGGGGGGCTGAGACCCAGTACTTC
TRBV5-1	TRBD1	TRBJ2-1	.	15	CASSSQGQGGNEQFF	TGCGCCAGCAGCTCTCAAGGACAGGGGGGTAATGAGCAGTTCTTC
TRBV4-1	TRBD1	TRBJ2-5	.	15	CASRPRQGGQETQYF	TGCGCCAGCAGACCCCGACAGGGGGGTCAAGAGACCCAGTACTTC
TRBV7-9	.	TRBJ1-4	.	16	CASSLAGRGANEKLFF	TGTGCCAGCAGCTTAGCGGGCAGGGGTGCTAATGAAAAACTGTTTTTT
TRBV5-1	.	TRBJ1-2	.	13	CASSLDSSSGYTF	TGCGCCAGCAGCCTAGACTCCTCCTCAGGCTACACCTTC
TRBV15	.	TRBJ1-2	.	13	CATSRDTGWRYTF	TGTGCCACCAGCAGAGATACGGGGTGGAGATACACCTTC
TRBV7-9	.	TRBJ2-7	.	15	CASSPPTGSTYEQYF	TGTGCCAGCAGCCCACCGACCGGGAGTACCTACGAGCAGTACTTC
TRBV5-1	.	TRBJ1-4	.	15	CASSAGRTTNEKLFF	TGCGCCAGCAGCGCGGGACGAACAACTAATGAAAAACTGTTTTTT
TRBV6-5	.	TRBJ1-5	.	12	CASTFPNQPQHF	TGTGCCAGCACGTTTCCCAATCAGCCCCAGCATTTT
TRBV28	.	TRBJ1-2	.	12	CASNSGGYGYTF	TGTGCCAGCAACAGCGGGGGCTATGGCTACACCTTC
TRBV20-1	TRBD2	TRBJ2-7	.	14	CSASPSGGAREQYF	TGCAGTGCTAGTCCCAGCGGGGGGGCGAGAGAGCAGTACTTC
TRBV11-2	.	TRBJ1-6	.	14	CASSFGRDNSPLHF	TGTGCCAGCAGCTTCGGGAGGGATAATTCACCCCTCCACTTT
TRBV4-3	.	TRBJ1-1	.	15	CASSPSTSGKTEAFF	TGCGCCAGCAGCCCCTCAACCTCGGGTAAAACTGAAGCTTTCTTT
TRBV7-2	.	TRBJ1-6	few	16	CASSSLRSSYNSPLHF	TGTGCCAGCAGCTCCCTCAGAAGCTCCTATAATTCACCCCTCCACTTT
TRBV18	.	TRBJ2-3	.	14	CASSDSSHTDTQYF	TGTGCCAGCTCAGATTCTAGTCACACAGATACGCAGTATTTT
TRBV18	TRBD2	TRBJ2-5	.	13	CASSAGGHETQYF	TGTGCCAGCTCCGCGGGGGGGCACGAGACCCAGTACTTC
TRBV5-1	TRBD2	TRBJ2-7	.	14	CASSSPGGVNEQYF	TGCGCCAGCAGCTCACCGGGGGGAGTGAACGAGCAGTACTTC
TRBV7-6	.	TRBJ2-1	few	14	CASSLGTNANEQFF	TGTGCCAGCAGCTTAGGGACAAATGCGAATGAGCAGTTCTTC
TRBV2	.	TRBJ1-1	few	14	CASRAGDPNTEAFF	TGTGCCAGCAGAGCAGGGGATCCGAACACTGAAGCTTTCTTT
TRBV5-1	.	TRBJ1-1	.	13	CASSGGVNTEAFF	TGCGCCAGCAGTGGGGGGGTGAACACTGAAGCTTTCTTT
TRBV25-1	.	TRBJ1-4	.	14	CASSEFNRDEKLFF	TGTGCCAGCAGTGAATTTAACCGAGATGAAAAACTGTTTTTT
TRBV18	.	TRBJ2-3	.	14	CASSPGKSTDTQYF	TGTGCCAGCTCACCAGGCAAAAGCACAGATACGCAGTATTTT
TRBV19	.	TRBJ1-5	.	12	CASIHSNQPQHF	TGTGCCAGTATCCATAGCAATCAGCCCCAGCATTTT
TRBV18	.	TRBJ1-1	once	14	CASSPEGYGTEAFF	TGTGCCAGCTCACCAGAGGGTTATGGCACTGAAGCTTTCTTT
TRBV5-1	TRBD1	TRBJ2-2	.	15	CASRVGQTTTGELFF	TGCGCCAGCAGGGTGGGACAGACAACTACCGGGGAGCTGTTTTTT
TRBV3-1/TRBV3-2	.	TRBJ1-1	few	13	CASRHLGNTEAFF	TGTGCCAGCCGACATCTCGGGAACACTGAAGCTTTCTTT
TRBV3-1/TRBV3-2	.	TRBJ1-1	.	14	CASSQADKNTEAFF	TGTGCCAGCAGCCAGGCGGACAAGAACACTGAAGCTTTCTTT
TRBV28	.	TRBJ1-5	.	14	CASSLVGGAPNHHF	TGTGCCAGCAGTTTAGTTGGAGGGGCACCAAATCACCATTTT
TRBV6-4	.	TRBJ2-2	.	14	CASSDQSAAGELFF	TGTGCCAGCAGTGACCAGTCTGCGGCCGGGGAGCTGTTTTTT
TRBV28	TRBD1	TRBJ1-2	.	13	CASKTGVNYGYTF	TGTGCCAGTAAGACAGGGGTGAACTATGGCTACACCTTC
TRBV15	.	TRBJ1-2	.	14	CATSRGETVWGYTF	TGTGCCACCAGCAGAGGCGAAACGGTCTGGGGCTACACCTTC
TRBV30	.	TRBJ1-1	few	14	CAWDRGGIPTEAFF	TGTGCCTGGGACCGGGGGGGGATCCCTACTGAAGCTTTCTTT
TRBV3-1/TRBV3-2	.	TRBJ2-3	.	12	CASNRFSDTQYF	TGTGCCAGCAACAGATTTTCAGATACGCAGTATTTT
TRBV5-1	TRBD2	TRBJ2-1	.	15	CASSSSGGTYNEQFF	TGCGCCAGCAGCTCTAGCGGGGGGACCTACAATGAGCAGTTCTTC
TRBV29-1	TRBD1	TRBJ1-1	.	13	CSAWDRANKEAFF	TGCAGCGCTTGGGACAGAGCTAACAAGGAAGCTTTCTTT
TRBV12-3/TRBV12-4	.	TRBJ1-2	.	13	CASSPGGRYGYTF	TGTGCCAGCAGTCCGGGAGGCCGCTATGGCTACACCTTC
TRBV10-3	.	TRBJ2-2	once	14	CAIRPQAGTGELFF	TGTGCCATCAGGCCACAGGCGGGGACCGGGGAGCTGTTTTTT
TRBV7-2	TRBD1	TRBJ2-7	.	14	CASSTGTASGVQYF	TGTGCCAGCAGCACCGGGACAGCCTCTGGGGTGCAGTACTTC
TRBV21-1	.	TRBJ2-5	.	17	CASSKVALAGEQETQYF	TGTGCCAGCAGCAAAGTAGCCCTAGCGGGTGAGCAAGAGACCCAGTACTTC
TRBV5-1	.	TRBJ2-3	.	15	CASLPGTSLPDTQYF	TGCGCCAGCCTACCCGGGACTTCCCTTCCAGATACGCAGTATTTT
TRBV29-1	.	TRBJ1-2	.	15	CSSTPPGDQNYGYTF	TGCAGCTCCACCCCTCCAGGCGACCAAAACTATGGCTACACCTTC
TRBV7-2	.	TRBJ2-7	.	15	CASSPEIGSRGEQYF	TGTGCCAGCAGTCCTGAGATAGGCTCACGGGGCGAGCAGTACTTC
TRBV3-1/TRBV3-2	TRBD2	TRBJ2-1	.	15	CASSLAGGRRNEQFF	TGTGCCAGCAGCTTAGCGGGGGGGCGTAGAAATGAGCAGTTCTTC
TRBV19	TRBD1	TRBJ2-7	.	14	CASSPWDRSYEQYF	TGTGCCAGTAGTCCCTGGGACAGGAGCTACGAGCAGTACTTC
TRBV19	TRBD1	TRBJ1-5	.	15	CASSLTGDSNQPQHF	TGTGCCAGTAGTTTGACAGGGGATAGCAATCAGCCCCAGCATTTT
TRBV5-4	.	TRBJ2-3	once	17	CASSLIAGLQGSDTQYF	TGTGCCAGCAGCTTGATCGCTGGACTCCAAGGTTCAGATACGCAGTATTTT
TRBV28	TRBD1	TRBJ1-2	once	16	CASSGASRTGNYGYTF	TGTGCCAGCAGTGGAGCATCTCGGACAGGCAACTATGGCTACACCTTC
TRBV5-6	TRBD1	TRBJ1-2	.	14	CASSPGTGVGGYTF	TGTGCCAGCAGCCCAGGGACAGGGGTTGGGGGCTACACCTTC
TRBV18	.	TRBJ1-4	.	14	CASSGDKDGEKLFF	TGTGCCAGCTCAGGGGACAAGGACGGGGAAAAACTGTTTTTT
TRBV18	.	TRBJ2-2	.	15	CASSRISPNTGELFF	TGTGCCAGCTCACGTATATCCCCGAACACCGGGGAGCTGTTTTTT
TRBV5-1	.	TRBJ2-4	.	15	CASRQDGGRENIQYF	TGCGCCAGCAGGCAGGATGGGGGCCGGGAAAACATTCAGTACTTC
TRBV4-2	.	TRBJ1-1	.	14	CASSQDLGNTEAFF	TGTGCCAGCAGCCAAGATCTCGGGAACACTGAAGCTTTCTTT